This T cell receptor beta chain was identified in a study of cytomegalovirus exposure and HLA in healthy donors. The germline V gene encodes CDR1 SGHVS and CDR2 FQNEAQ. The CDR3 consists of 16 residues. V gave up 5 bases and J gave up 0 bases, with 15 bases separating them. Researchers ran the PCR with 60 Vbeta and 13 Jbeta primers. Sequencing was performed with immunoSEQ multiplex PCR; in TCRdb, only in-frame clones are kept and a portion is missing. The sample lists 150,000 to 200,000 clones; 75% to 90% were seen once. The material sequenced was PBMCs. The V gene is TRBV7-8, the J gene TRBJ2-3; tentative D call: TRBD1 (6 bases). This receptor was obtained from a woman in her fifties or sixties in good health and CMV-seropositive. The CDR3 protein is CASSLTDRTSTDTQYF. The CDR3 region has the DNA TGTGCCAGCAGCCTTACGGACAGAACTAGCACAGATACGCAGTATTTT. The variable domain in full, with the rest retrieved from reference TRBV7-8 and TRBJ2-3, is GAGVSQSPRYKVAKRGQDVALRCDPISGHVSLFWYQQALGQGPEFLTYFQNEAQLDKSGLPSDRFFAERPEGSVSTLKIQRTQQEDSAVYLCASSLTDRTSTDTQYFGPGTRLTVL.